There are many counts of the clone carrying this T cell receptor beta chain. The antigen is unknown. The data were taken from a study of breast tumors, draining lymph nodes, adjacent tissues. TCRdb independently ran MiXCR on the multiplex PCR reads; one entry per CDR3 protein. The sample holds about 150,000 distinct CDR3 sequences, around 22% seen once. The V segment lost 4 bases and the J segment 0 bases; nucleotides outside the gene matches: 9. Per germline, CDR1 MNHNS and CDR2 SASEGT. The CDR3 extends over 18 amino acids. Whole-study findings and limits: Compared with basal-like, luminal-like tumors shared significantly more repertoire with nontumor tissue. Tumors had less TCR diversity than lymph nodes, more than nontumor tissue. That most tumor T cells come from lymph nodes remained unproven. The data were judged consistent with most tumor T cells coming from lymph node and expanding in tumor.

Axillary draining lymph nodes of breast cancer patients supplied the node samples. The sequence was collected from a female donor with breast cancer. Some clones in this sample may be carry-over from other donors' samples. Specimen: axillary lymph node tissue. The chain has TRBV6-1 and TRBJ2-3, with TRBD2 identical over 11 bases. The DNA of the CDR3 is TGTGCCAGCAGTGTACGCGTAGCGGGAGGGATTAGCACAGATACGCAGTATTTT. Translated, it gives CASSVRVAGGISTDTQYF.